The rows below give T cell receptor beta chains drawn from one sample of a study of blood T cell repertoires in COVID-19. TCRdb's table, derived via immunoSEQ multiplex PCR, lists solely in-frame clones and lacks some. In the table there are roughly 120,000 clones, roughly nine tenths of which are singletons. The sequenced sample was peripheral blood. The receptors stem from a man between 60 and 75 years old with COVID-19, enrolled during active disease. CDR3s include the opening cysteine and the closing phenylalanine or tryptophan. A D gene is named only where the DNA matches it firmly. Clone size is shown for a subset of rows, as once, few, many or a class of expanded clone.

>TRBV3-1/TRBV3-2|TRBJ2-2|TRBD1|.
TGTGCCAGCAGCCAAGTAGACAGGGTTTATTTTGCCGGGGAGCTGTTTTTT
CASSQVDRVYFAGELFF
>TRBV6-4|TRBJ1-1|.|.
TGTGCCAGCAGTGTTGGGGGGGCGGTGAACACTGAAGCTTTCTTT
CASSVGGAVNTEAFF
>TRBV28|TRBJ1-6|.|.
TGTGCCAGCAGTTTGGAGGCTTCACCCCTCCACTTT
CASSLEASPLHF
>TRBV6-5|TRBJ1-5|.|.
TGTGCCAGCAGGCGGACAGTCAATCAGCCCCAGCATTTT
CASRRTVNQPQHF
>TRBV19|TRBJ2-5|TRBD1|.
TGTGCCAGTAGTATACAGGGGGTCCGGCAAGAGACCCAGTACTTC
CASSIQGVRQETQYF
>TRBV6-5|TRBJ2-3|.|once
TGTGCCAGCTCTCTCCCTGGGGCCGATACGCAGTATTTT
CASSLPGADTQYF
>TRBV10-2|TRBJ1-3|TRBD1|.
TGCGCCAGCAGTGAGCGACAGGGTAACACCATATATTTT
CASSERQGNTIYF
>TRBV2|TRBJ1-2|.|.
TGTGCCAGCACAGGCTATGGCTACACCTTC
CASTGYGYTF
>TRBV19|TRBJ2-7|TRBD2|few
TGTGCCAGTAGTTCACTAGCGGGGCAAACCTACGAGCAGTACTTC
CASSSLAGQTYEQYF
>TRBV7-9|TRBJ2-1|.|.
TGTGCCAGCAGCCCTAACGGGCCCGGGGATGAGCAGTTCTTC
CASSPNGPGDEQFF
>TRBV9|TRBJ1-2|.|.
TGTGCCAGCAGCGTAGCTACGGGAGGCGTTGATGACTACACCTTC
CASSVATGGVDDYTF
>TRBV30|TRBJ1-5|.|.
TGTGCCTGGAATCCCGCGACGGGGGGCGGCCAGCCCCAGCATTTT
CAWNPATGGGQPQHF
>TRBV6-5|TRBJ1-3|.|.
TGTGCCAGCAGTTACTCGATTCGGGGAAACACCATATATTTT
CASSYSIRGNTIYF
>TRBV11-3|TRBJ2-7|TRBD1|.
TGTGCCAGCAGCCCACGACAGGGGTATAGCTACGAGCAGTACTTC
CASSPRQGYSYEQYF
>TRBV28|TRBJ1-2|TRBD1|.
TGTGCCACCCCAGAGCAGGGGGCGGGAGACTATGGCTACACCTTC
CATPEQGAGDYGYTF
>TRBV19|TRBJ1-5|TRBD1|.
TGTGCCAGCGACAGGGGGTACAATCAGCCCCAGCATTTT
CASDRGYNQPQHF
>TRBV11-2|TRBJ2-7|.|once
TGTGCCAGCAGCACCGAGATCTCCTACGAGCAGTACTTC
CASSTEISYEQYF
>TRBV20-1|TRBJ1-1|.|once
TGCAGTGCTAGTAGGGGACTCATGAACACTGAAGCTTTCTTT
CSASRGLMNTEAFF
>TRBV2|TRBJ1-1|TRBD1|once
TGTGCCAGCAGTGAGAGGCAGGGGGCCTGGGCTTTCTTT
CASSERQGAWAFF
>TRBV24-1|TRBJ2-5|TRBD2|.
TGTGCCACCAGTCCTGGCACTAGCGGACGGGAAGGGACCCAGTACTTC
CATSPGTSGREGTQYF
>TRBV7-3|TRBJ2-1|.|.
TGTGCCAGCAGCCTCAGCGGCGGGGACTCCTACAATGAGCAGTTCTTC
CASSLSGGDSYNEQFF
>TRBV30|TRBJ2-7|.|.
TGTGCCTGGAGACTTAGCTCCTACGAGCAGTACTTC
CAWRLSSYEQYF
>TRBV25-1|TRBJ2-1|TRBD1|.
TGTGCCAGCATCCACCCCGGGACAGACGCTGAGCAGTTCTTC
CASIHPGTDAEQFF
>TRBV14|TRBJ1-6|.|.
TGTGCCAGCAGCACGGGACATGGGACGAATTCACCCCTCCACTTT
CASSTGHGTNSPLHF
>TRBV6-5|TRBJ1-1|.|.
TGTGCCAGCAGGAGGGCCCGAGGAAACACTGAAGCTTTCTTT
CASRRARGNTEAFF
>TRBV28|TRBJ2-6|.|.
TGTGCCAGCACCTTAGAGGCAAGCTCTGGGGCCAACGTCCTGACTTTC
CASTLEASSGANVLTF
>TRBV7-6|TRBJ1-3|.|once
TGTGCCAGCAGCTTTTTCCCCGACGGCCCGGGTTCGGGAAACACCATATATTTT
CASSFFPDGPGSGNTIYF
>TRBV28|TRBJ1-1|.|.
TGTGCCAGCAGTTTTAGGGGGACTGAAGCTTTCTTT
CASSFRGTEAFF
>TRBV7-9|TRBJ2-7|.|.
TGTGCCAGCAGCTTATTTGACGGGACTTCCTACGAGCAGTACTTC
CASSLFDGTSYEQYF
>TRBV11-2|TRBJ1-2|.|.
TGTGCCAGCAGCTTAGAGGGGCCCGGCTACACCTTC
CASSLEGPGYTF
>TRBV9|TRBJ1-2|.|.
TGTGCCAGCAGCGTAGAGGAACAGTCTTCTGGCTACACCTTC
CASSVEEQSSGYTF